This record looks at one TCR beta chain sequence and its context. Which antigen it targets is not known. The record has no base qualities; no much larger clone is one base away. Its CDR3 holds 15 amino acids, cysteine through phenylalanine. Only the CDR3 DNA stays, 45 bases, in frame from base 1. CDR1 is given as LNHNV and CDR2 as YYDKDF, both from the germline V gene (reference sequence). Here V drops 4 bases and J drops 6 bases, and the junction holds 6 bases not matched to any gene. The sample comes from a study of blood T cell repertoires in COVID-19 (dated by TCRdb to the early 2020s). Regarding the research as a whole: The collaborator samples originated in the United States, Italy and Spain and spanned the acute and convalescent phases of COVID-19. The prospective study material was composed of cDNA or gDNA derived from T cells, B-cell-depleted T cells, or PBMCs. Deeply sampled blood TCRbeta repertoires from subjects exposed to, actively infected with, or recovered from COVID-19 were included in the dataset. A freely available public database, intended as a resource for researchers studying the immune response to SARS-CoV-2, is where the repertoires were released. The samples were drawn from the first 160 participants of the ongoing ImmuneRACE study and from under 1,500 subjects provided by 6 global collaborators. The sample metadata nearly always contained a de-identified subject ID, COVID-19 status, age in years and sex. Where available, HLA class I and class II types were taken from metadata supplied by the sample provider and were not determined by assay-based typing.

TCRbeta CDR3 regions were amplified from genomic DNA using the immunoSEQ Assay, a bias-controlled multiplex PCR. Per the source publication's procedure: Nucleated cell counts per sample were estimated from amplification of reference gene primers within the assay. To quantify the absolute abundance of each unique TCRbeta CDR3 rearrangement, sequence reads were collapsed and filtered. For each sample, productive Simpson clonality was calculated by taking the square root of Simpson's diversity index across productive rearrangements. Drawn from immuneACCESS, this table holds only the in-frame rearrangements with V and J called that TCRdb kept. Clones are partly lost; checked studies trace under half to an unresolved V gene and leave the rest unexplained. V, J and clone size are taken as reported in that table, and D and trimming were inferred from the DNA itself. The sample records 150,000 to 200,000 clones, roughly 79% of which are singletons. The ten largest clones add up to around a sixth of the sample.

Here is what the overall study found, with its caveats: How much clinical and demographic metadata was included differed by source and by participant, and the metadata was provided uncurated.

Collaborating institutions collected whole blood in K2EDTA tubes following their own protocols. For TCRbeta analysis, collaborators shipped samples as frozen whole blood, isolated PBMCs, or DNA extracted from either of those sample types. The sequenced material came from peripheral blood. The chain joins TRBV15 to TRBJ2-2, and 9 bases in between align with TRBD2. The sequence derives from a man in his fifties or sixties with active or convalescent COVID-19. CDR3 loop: CATSIDRLAAGELFF. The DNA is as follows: TGTGCCACCAGCATTGACCGACTAGCGGCCGGGGAGCTGTTTTTT.